The clone carrying this TCR beta chain has only a few counts. The CDR3 end lies 3 residues beyond the end of the read and is filled in from the germline J gene. This sample was included in a study of T cell clonality in common variable immunodeficiency. The germline V gene has CDR1 KGHSH and CDR2 LQKENI. There are 18 residues in the CDR3. Some clones are missing from TCRdb's copy, which holds only in-frame ones; the method was immunoSEQ multiplex PCR. Sampling found roughly 48,000 clones, none seen once. The TCR originated in a person between 18 and 75 years old in good health. The sequencing sample was made of peripheral blood mononuclear cells. This chain uses TRBV18 with TRBJ2-3, with 8 bases fitting TRBD1. The CDR3 DNA, read in part, is TGTGCCAGCTCACCGGGGACAGGAGGGATCCCTAGCAATCAGCCG. As protein: CASSPGTGGIPSNQP. The full CDR3 sequence reads CASSPGTGGIPSNQPQYF.